This T cell receptor (beta chain) was sequenced for a study of blood T cell repertoires in COVID-19. Overall study context: The United States, Italy and Spain were the sources of the acute and convalescent COVID-19 samples. Sources were T cells, B-cell-depleted T cells, or PBMCs; the material itself was cDNA or gDNA.

In the source study's methods: Reference gene primer amplification yielded estimated nucleated cell counts. The data were produced by immunoSEQ multiplex PCR, yet TCRdb's version contains in-frame clones alone and is incomplete. The V and J calls and clone size come from that table; D and trimming were worked out from the DNA. The sample has 90,000 to 100,000 clones; roughly 87% are singletons. The sequence was collected from an elderly man with acute or convalescent COVID-19. Sequenced material: peripheral blood.

CDR3 region: CASLSGRGTGELFF. Here the CDR3 DNA reads TGTGCCAGTCTTAGCGGGAGGGGCACCGGGGAGCTGTTTTTT. The chain couples TRBV7-2 to TRBJ2-2; 11 nucleotides match TRBD2. This CDR3 region has 14 residues. V shed 9 bases, J shed 4 bases, and the junction held 4 bases outside the gene matches. CDR1 and CDR2 from the germline V gene are SGHTA and FQGNSA.